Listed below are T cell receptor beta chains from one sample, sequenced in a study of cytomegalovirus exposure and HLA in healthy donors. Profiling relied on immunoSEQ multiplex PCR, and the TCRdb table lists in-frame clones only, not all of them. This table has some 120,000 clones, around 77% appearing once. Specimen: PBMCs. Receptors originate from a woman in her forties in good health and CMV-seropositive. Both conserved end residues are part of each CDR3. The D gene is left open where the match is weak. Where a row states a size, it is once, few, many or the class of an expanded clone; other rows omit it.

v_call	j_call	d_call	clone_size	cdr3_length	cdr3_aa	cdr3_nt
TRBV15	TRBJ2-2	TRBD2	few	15	CATSRPSGGTGELFF	TGTGCCACCAGCAGACCCAGCGGGGGCACCGGGGAGCTGTTTTTT
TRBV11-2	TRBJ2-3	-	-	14	CASSLQMSTDTQYF	TGTGCCAGCAGCTTACAGATGAGCACAGATACGCAGTATTTT
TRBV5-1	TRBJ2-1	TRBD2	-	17	CASSWTLGLAGYNEQFF	TGCGCCAGCAGCTGGACTTTGGGACTAGCGGGCTACAATGAGCAGTTCTTC
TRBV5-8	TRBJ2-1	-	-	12	CASSGWGHEQFF	TGTGCCAGCAGCGGTTGGGGCCATGAGCAGTTCTTC
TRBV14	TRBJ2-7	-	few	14	CASSQEPGFREQYF	TGTGCCAGCAGCCAAGAACCCGGTTTCCGCGAGCAGTACTTC
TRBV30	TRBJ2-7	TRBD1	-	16	CAWSVRPGQGRYEQYF	TGTGCCTGGTCTGTCCGCCCGGGACAGGGTCGCTACGAGCAGTACTTC
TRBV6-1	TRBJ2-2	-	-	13	CASSLRGTGELFF	TGTGCCAGCAGTCTCAGGGGCACCGGGGAGCTGTTTTTT
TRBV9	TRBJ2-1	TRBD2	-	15	CASSVLAGLYNEQFF	TGTGCCAGCAGCGTACTAGCGGGACTCTACAATGAGCAGTTCTTC
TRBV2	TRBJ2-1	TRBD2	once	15	CASSVGSGILNEQFF	TGTGCCAGCAGTGTAGGTAGCGGGATCCTCAATGAGCAGTTCTTC
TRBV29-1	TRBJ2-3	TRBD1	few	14	CSVRDRGLVDTQYF	TGCAGCGTTCGTGACAGGGGGCTTGTAGATACGCAGTATTTT
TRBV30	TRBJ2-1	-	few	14	CAWTPGVSYNEQFF	TGTGCCTGGACACCCGGAGTCTCCTACAATGAGCAGTTCTTC
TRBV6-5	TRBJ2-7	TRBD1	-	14	CASTLDRGRGEQYF	TGTGCCAGCACCCTAGACAGGGGGCGCGGTGAGCAGTACTTC
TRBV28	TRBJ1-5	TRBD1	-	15	CASSSTGFSNQPQHF	TGTGCCAGCAGTTCGACAGGGTTTAGCAATCAGCCCCAGCATTTT
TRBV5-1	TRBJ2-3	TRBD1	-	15	CASSSGGQGTDTQYF	TGCGCCAGCAGCTCCGGGGGACAGGGCACAGATACGCAGTATTTT
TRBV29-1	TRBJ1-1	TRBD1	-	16	CSVEEGQTDMNTEAFF	TGCAGCGTTGAAGAGGGACAGACAGACATGAACACTGAAGCTTTCTTT
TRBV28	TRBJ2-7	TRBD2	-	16	CASSSPRGTSGRGQYF	TGTGCCAGCAGTTCCCCTAGAGGGACTAGCGGGAGAGGGCAGTACTTC
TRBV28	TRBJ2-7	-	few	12	CASSRTVYEQYF	TGTGCCAGCAGTCGGACAGTCTACGAGCAGTACTTC
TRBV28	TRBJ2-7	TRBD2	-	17	CASSLKTSVSYSYEQYF	TGTGCCAGCAGTTTGAAGACTAGCGTGTCATATTCCTACGAGCAGTACTTC
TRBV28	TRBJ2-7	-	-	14	CASAGWWISYEQYF	TGTGCCAGCGCAGGGTGGTGGATTTCCTACGAGCAGTACTTC
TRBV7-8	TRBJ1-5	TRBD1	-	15	CASRIGGTGDQPQHF	TGTGCCAGCAGGATAGGAGGGACAGGGGATCAGCCCCAGCATTTT
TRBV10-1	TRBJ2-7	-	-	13	CASSESLASEQYF	TGCGCCAGCAGTGAGTCGTTAGCCTCCGAGCAGTACTTC
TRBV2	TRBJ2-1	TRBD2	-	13	CASVSAGAGEQFF	TGTGCCAGCGTATCAGCGGGAGCAGGTGAGCAGTTCTTC
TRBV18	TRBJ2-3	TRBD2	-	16	CASSPRTSGSSDTQYF	TGTGCCAGCTCACCCCGGACTAGCGGGAGTTCAGATACGCAGTATTTT
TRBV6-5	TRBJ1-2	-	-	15	CASSYSPGSRDGYTF	TGTGCCAGCAGTTACTCTCCAGGCTCGAGAGATGGCTACACCTTC
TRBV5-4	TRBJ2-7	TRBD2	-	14	CASSRTSGRHEQYF	TGTGCCAGCAGCCGGACTAGCGGGAGACACGAGCAGTACTTC
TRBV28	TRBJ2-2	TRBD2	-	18	CASSPLWAGGRPTGELFF	TGTGCCAGCAGTCCCCTCTGGGCGGGAGGACGGCCCACCGGGGAGCTGTTTTTT
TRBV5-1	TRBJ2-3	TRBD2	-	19	CASSSPGEWTSGSSNTQYF	TGCGCCAGCAGCTCACCAGGGGAATGGACTAGCGGGAGTAGCAATACGCAGTATTTT
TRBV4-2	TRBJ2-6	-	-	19	CASSHYSGTGSSGANVLTF	TGTGCCAGCAGCCATTATAGCGGGACAGGGAGCTCTGGGGCCAACGTCCTGACTTTC
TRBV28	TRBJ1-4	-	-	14	CASRFRVFNEKLFF	TGTGCCAGCAGGTTCCGGGTCTTTAATGAAAAACTGTTTTTT